This T cell receptor (beta chain) was sequenced in a study of cytomegalovirus exposure and HLA in healthy donors. The wider study: An early release of data contained about 85 million unique TCRs, which came from HLA-typed donors. Study-level points and caveats: A later analysis associated some 16,000 TCR beta sequences with HLA alleles at a 0.05 false discovery rate.

This PCR relied on a set of 60 Vbeta primers and 13 Jbeta primers. Libraries were prepared by immunoSEQ multiplex PCR; TCRdb keeps only in-frame clonotypes and omits some of them. This repertoire shows 200,000 to 250,000 clones, 82% found once; its top ten account for 2.5% to 3%. The CDR3 is 11 amino acids. The germline V gene has CDR1 DFQATT and CDR2 SNEGSKA (reference sequence). V gave up 8 bases and J gave up 3 bases, with 10 bases separating them. Concerning this clone itself: The target antigen is unknown.

This chain joins TRBV20-1 and TRBJ2-5; D unclear. This TCR was recovered from a woman aged 40 to 50 in good health and CMV-seronegative. Source material: PBMCs. CDR3 in amino acids: CSPCREETQYF. The CDR3, as DNA: TGCAGTCCCTGCCGGGAAGAGACCCAGTACTTC.